This TCR beta chain was obtained from a study of blood T cell repertoires in COVID-19. About the study: The origin of the acute and convalescent COVID-19 samples was the United States, Italy and Spain. Sample material is recorded as cDNA or gDNA derived from T cells, B-cell-depleted T cells, or PBMCs.

This CDR3 spans 15 amino acids. V was shortened by 0 bases and J by 1 base, with 9 bases between the two germline ends. CDR1 is SGHTA, CDR2 FQGTGA, per germline. Per the original data handling: Amplifying reference gene primers gave estimates of nucleated cell counts. Some clones are missing from TCRdb's copy, which holds only in-frame ones; the method was immunoSEQ multiplex PCR. The DNA gave D and trimming, while V, J and clone size come from that table. The sample has 300,000 to 500,000 clones, 70% to 90% seen once. Cohort assignment relied on participant-reported clinical history. The sequencing sample was made of PBMCs or T cells enriched from blood (not recorded which). The receptor was isolated from a woman aged 25 to 39 with acute COVID-19. V gene TRBV7-3 combines with J gene TRBJ1-1, with a possible D match to TRBD1 (5 bases). The CDR3 spells CASSLTRQGNTEAFF. CDR3 sequence (DNA): TGTGCCAGCAGCTTAACGAGGCAGGGGAACACTGAAGCTTTCTTT.